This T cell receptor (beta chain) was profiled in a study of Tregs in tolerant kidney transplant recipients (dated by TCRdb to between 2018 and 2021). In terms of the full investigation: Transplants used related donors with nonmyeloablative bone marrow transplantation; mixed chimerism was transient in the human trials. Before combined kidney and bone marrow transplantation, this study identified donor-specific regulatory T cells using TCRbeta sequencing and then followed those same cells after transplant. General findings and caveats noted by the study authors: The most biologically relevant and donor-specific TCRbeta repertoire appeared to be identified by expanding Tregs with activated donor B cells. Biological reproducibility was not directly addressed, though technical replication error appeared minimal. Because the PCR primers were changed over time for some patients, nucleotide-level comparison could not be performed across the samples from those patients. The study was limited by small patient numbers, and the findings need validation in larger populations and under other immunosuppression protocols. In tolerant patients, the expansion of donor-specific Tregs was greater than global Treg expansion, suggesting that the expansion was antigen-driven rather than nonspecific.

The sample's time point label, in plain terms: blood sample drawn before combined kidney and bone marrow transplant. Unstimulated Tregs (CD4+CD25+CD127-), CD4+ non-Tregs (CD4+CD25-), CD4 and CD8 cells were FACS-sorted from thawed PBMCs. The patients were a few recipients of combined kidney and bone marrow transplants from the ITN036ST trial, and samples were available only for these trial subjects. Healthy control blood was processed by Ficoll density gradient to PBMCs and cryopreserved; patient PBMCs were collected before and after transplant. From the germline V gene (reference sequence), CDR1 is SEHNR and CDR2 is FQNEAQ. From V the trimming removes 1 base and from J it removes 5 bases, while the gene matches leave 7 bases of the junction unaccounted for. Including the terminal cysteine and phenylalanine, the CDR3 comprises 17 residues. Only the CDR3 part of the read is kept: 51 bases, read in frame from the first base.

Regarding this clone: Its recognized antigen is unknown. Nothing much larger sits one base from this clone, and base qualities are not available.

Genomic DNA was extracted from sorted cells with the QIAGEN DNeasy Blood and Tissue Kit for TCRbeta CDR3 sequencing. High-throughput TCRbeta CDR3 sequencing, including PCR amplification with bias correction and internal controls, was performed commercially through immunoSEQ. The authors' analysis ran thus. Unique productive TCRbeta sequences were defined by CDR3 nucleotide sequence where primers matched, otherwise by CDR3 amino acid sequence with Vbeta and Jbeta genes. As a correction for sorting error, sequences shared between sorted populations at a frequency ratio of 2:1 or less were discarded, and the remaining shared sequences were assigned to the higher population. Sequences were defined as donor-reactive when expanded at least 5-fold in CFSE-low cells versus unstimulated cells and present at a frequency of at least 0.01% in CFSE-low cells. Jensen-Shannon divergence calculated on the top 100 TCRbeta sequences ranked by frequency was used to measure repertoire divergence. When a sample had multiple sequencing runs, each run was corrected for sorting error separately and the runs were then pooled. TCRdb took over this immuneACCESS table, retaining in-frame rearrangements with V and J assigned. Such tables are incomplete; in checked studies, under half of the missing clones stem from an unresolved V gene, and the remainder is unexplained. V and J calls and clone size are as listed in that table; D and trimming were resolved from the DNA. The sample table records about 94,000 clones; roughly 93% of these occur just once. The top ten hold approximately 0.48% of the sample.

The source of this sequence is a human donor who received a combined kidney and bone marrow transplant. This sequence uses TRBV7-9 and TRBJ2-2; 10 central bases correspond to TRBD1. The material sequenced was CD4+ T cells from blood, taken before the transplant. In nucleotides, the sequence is TGTGCCAGCAGCTTAGACTGGACAGGGGGGTTGACCGGGGAGCTGTTTTTT. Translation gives CASSLDWTGGLTGELFF.